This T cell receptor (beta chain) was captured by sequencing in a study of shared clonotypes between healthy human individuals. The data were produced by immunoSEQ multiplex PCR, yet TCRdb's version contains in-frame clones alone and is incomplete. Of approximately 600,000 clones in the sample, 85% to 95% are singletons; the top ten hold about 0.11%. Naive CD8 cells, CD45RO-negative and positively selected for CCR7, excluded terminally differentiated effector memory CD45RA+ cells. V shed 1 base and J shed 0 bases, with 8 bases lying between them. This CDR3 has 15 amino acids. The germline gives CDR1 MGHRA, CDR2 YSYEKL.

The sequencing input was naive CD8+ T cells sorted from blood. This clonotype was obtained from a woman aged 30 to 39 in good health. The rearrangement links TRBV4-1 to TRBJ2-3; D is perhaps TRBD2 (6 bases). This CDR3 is CASSQVRGSTDTQYF. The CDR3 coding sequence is TGCGCCAGCAGCCAAGTGCGGGGTAGCACAGATACGCAGTATTTT.